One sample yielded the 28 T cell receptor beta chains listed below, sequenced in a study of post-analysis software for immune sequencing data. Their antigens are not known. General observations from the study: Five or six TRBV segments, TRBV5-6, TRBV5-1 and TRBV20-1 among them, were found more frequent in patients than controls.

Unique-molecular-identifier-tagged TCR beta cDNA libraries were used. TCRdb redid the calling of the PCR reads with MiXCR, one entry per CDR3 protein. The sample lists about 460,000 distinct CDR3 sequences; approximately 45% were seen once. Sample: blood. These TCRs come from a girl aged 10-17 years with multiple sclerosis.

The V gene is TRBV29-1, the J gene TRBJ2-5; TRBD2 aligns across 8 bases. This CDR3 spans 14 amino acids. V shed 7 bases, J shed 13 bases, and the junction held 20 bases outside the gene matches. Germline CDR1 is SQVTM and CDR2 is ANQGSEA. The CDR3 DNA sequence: TGCAGCGCTGGGGAAGCGGGAGCTGGCGACGAGCGGTACTTC. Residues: CSAGEAGAGDERYF.

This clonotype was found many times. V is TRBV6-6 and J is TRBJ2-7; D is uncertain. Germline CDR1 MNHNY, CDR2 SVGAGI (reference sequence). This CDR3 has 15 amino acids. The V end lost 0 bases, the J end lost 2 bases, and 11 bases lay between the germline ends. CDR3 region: CASSYSDGSTYEQYF. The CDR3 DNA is TGTGCCAGCAGTTACTCAGACGGGTCGACCTACGAGCAGTACTTC.

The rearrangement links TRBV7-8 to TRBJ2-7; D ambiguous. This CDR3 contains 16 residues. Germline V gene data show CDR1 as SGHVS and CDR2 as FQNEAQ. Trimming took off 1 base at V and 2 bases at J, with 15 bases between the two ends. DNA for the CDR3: TGTGCCAGCAGCTTAGTTGGTTTGGCGCTTACCTACGAGCAGTACTTC. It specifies CASSLVGLALTYEQYF.

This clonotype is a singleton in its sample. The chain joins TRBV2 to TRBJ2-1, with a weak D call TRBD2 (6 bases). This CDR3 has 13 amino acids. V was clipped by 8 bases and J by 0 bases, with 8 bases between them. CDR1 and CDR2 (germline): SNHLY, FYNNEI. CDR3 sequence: CASGEDSYNEQFF. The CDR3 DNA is TGTGCCAGCGGGGAGGACTCCTACAATGAGCAGTTCTTC.

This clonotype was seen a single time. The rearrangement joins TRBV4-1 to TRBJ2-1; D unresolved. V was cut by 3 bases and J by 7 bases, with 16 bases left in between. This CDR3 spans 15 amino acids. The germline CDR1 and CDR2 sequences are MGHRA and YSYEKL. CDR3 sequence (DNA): TGCGCCAGCAGCCAGAGTCCCCTTTCATTGAATGAGCAGTTCTTC. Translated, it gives CASSQSPLSLNEQFF.

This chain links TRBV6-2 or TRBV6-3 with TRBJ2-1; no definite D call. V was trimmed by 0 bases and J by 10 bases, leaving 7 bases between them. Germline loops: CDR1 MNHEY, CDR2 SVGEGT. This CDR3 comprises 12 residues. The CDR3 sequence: CASSYSFREQFF. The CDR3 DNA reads TGTGCCAGCAGTTACTCATTTAGGGAGCAGTTCTTC.

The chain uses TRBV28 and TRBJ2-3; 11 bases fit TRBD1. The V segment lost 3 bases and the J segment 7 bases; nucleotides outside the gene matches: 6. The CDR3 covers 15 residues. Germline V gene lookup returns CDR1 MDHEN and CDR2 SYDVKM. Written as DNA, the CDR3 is TGTGCCAGCAGTTTCCGGACAGGGGGCGGGAATACGCAGTATTTT. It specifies CASSFRTGGGNTQYF.

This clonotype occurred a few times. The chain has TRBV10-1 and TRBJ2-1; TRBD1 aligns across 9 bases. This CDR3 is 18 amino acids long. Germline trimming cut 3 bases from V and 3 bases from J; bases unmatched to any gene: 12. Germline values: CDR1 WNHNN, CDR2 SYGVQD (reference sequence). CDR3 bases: TGCGCCAGCAGTGATAGGGGACAGGGTCATGCGGTCTACAATGAGCAGTTCTTC. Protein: CASSDRGQGHAVYNEQFF.

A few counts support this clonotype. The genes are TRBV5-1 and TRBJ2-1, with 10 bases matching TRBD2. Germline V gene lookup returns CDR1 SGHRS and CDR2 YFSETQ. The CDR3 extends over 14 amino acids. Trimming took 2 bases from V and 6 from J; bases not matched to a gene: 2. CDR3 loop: CASSLAGGINEQFF. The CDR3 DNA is TGCGCCAGCAGCTTAGCGGGAGGGATCAATGAGCAGTTCTTC.

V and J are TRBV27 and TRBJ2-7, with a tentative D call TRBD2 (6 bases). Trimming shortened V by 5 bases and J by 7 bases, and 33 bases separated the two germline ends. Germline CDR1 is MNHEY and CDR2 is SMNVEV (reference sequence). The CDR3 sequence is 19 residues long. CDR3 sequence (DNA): TGTGCCAGCAGTCCCAGGGATGAGAGCGAAACTAGCTCCTACAATGAGCAGTACTTC. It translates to CASSPRDESETSSYNEQYF.

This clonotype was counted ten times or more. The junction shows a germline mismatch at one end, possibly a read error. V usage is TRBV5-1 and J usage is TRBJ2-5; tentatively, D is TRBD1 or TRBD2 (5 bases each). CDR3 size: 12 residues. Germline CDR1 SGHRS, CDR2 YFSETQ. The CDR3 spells CASSLEGETQYF. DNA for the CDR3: TGTGCCAGCAGCTTAGAGGGGGAGACCCAGTACTTC.

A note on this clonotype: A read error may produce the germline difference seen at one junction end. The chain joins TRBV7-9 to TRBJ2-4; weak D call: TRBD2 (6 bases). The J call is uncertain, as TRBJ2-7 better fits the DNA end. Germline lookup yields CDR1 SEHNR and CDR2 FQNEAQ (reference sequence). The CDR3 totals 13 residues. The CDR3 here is CACSLGLNYEQYF. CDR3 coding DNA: TGTGCCTGCAGCTTAGGACTAAACTACGAGCAGTACTTC.

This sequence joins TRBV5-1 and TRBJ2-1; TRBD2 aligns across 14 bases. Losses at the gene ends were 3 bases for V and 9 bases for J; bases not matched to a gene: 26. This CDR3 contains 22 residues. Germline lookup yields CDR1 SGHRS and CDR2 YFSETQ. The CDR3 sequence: CASSWGGLAGVIGPMISAEQFF. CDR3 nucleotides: TGCGCCAGCAGCTGGGGGGGACTAGCGGGAGTAATAGGGCCAATGATTTCGGCTGAGCAGTTCTTC.

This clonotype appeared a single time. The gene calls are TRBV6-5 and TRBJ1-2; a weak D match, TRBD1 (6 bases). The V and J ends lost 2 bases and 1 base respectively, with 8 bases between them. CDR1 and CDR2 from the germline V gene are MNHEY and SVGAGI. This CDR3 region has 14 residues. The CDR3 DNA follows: TGTGCCAGCAGTTACGGGGGCTTTAACTATGGCTACACCTTC. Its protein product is CASSYGGFNYGYTF.

CDR3 loop: CASSLGGGEDGYTF. For the CDR3, the DNA is TGTGCCAGCAGCTTAGGGGGGGGCGAGGATGGCTACACCTTC. V is TRBV7-9 and J is TRBJ1-2; D might be TRBD1 (6 bases). Germline CDR1 and CDR2: SEHNR and FQNEAQ (reference sequence). This CDR3 is 14 amino acids long. V lost 1 base, J lost 6 bases, and 12 bases lay in between.

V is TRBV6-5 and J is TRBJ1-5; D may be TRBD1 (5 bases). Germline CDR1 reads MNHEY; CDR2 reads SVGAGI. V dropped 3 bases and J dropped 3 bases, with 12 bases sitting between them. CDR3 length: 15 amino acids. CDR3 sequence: CASSYDGAVNQPQHF. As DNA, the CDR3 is TGTGCCAGCAGTTATGATGGGGCAGTCAATCAGCCCCAGCATTTT.

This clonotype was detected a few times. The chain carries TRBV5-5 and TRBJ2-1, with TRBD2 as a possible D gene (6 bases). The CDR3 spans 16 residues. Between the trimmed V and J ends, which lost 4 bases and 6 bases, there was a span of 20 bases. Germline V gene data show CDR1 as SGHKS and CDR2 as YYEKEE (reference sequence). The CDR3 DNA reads TGTGCCAGCAGCCCGGTAACTAGCCTAGGGGTCAATGAGCAGTTCTTC. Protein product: CASSPVTSLGVNEQFF.

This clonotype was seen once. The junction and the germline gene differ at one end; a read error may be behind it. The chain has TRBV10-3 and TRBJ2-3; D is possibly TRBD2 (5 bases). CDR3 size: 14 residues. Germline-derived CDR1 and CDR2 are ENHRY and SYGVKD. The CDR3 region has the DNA TGTGCCACCAGTGAGCCGACGGGGACAGATACGCAGTATTTT. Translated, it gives CATSEPTGTDTQYF.

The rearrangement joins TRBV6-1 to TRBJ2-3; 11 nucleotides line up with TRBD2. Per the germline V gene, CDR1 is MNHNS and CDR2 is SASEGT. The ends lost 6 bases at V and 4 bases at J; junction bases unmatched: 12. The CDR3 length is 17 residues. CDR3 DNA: TGTGCCAGCAGCCCCTCGACTAGCGGGAAAGCGGCAGATACGCAGTATTTT. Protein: CASSPSTSGKAADTQYF.

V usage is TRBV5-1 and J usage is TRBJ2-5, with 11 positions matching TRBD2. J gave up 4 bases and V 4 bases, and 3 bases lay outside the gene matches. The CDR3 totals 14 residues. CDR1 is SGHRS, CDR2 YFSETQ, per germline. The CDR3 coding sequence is TGCGCCAGCAGCGAAGGACTAGCGGGAGAGACCCAGTACTTC. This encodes CASSEGLAGETQYF. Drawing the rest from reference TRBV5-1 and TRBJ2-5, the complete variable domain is KAGVTQTPRYLIKTRGQQVTLSCSPISGHRSVSWYQQTPGQGLQFLFEYFSETQRNKGNFPGRFSGRQFSNSRSEMNVSTLELGDSALYLCASSEGLAGETQYFGPGTRLLVL.

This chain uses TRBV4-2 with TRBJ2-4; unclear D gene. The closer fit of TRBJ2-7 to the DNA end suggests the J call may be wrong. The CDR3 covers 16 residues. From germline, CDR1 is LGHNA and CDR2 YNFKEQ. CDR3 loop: CASSQADSREAHEQYF. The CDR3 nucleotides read TGTGCCAGCAGCCAAGCGGATTCAAGGGAAGCCCACGAGCAGTACTTC.

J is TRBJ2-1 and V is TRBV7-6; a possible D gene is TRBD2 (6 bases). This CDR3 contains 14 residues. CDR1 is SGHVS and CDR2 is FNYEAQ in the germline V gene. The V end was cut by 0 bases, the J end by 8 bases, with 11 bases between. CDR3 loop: CASSLASLAHEQFF. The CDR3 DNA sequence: TGTGCCAGCAGCTTAGCCTCACTAGCCCATGAGCAGTTCTTC.

Here the CDR3 reads CASSVGNTGNYGYTF. The CDR3 nucleotides read TGTGCCAGCAGCGTAGGCAATACAGGGAACTATGGCTACACCTTC. This chain connects TRBV9 to TRBJ1-2; D is possibly TRBD1 (6 bases). CDR1 and CDR2 (germline): SGDLS, YYNGEE. The length of the CDR3 is 15 residues. The germline V and J ends were trimmed by 0 bases and 2 bases, with 11 bases remaining between them. The whole variable domain, remainder taken from reference TRBV9 and TRBJ1-2, is DSGVTQTPKHLITATGQRVTLRCSPRSGDLSVYWYQQSLDQGLQFLIQYYNGEERAKGNILERFSAQQFPDLHSELNLSSLELGDSALYFCASSVGNTGNYGYTFGSGTRLTVV.

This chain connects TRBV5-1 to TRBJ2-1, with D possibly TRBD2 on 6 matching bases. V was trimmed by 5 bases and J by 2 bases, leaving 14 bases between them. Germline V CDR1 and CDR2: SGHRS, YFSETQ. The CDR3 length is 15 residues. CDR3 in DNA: TGCGCCAGCAGAGCCGGCGGGGATACCTACAATGAGCAGTTCTTC. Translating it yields CASRAGGDTYNEQFF.

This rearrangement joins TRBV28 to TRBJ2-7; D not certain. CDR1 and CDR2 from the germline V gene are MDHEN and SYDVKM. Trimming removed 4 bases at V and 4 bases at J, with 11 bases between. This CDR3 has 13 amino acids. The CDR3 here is CASSYQGSYEQYF. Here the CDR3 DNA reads TGTGCCAGCAGTTATCAAGGGTCATACGAGCAGTACTTC.

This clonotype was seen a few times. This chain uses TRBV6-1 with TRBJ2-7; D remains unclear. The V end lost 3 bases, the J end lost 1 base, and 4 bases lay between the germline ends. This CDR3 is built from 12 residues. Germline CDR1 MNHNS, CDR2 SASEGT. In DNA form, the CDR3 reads TGTGCCAGCAGTGAGGAGTCCTACGAGCAGTACTTC. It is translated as CASSEESYEQYF.

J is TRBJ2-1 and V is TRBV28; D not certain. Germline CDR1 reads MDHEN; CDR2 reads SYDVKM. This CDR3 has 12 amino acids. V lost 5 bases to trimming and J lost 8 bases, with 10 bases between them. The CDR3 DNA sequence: TGTGCCAGCAGTACCCCTGAAGATGAGCAGTTCTTC. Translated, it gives CASSTPEDEQFF.

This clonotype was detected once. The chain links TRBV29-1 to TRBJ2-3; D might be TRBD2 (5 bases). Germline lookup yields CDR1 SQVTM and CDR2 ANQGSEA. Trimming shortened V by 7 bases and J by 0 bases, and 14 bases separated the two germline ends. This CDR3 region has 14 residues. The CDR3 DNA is TGCAGCGCTGGGATTCGGACTAGCACAGATACGCAGTATTTT. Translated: CSAGIRTSTDTQYF.